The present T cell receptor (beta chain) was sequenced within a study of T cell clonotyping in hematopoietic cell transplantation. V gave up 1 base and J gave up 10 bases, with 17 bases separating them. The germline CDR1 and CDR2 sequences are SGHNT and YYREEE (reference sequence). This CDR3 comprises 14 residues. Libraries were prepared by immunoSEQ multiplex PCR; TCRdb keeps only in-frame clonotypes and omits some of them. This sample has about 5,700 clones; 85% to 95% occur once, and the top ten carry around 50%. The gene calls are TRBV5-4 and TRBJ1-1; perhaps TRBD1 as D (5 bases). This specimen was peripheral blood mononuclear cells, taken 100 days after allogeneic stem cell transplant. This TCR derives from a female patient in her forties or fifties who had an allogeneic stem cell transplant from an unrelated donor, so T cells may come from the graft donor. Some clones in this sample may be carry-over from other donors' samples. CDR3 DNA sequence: TGTGCCAGCAGCTTGTTTGGGTCAACCCAGGGAGCTTTCTTT. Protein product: CASSLFGSTQGAFF.